The present TCR beta chain was sequenced within a study of shared clonotypes between healthy human individuals. Looking at the study overall: There were three CD4 naive, three CD4 memory, two CD8 naive and one CD8 memory plates per donor. Broader study findings: Relative to their counterparts shared across all four donors, non-shared clonotypes exhibited diminished generation probabilities.

This CDR3 spans 13 amino acids. Per germline, CDR1 MDHEN and CDR2 SYDVKM. The V end was cut by 4 bases, the J end by 1 base, with 8 bases between. Naive-designated CD8 cells lacked CD45RO, were positively enriched for CCR7, and omitted terminally differentiated effector memory CD45RA+ cells. Each sample came from a Caucasian adult donor living in Nashville, Tennessee. Genomic DNA per cell subset filled all wells of several immunoSEQ plates. Only in-frame clones appear in the TCRdb table, and some are missing; sequencing was by immunoSEQ multiplex PCR. The data contain more than 2 million clones, about 94% of them singletons. On this clone: As yet, its antigen is unknown.

The sample was naive CD8+ T cells from PBMCs. The chain couples TRBV28 to TRBJ2-7; D remains unclear. The receptor's source is a man in his late teens or twenties in good health. Some clones in this sample may be carry-over from other donors' samples. The CDR3 DNA follows: TGTGCCAGCAGTTACGGTACTTCCTACGAGCAGTACTTC. It translates to CASSYGTSYEQYF.